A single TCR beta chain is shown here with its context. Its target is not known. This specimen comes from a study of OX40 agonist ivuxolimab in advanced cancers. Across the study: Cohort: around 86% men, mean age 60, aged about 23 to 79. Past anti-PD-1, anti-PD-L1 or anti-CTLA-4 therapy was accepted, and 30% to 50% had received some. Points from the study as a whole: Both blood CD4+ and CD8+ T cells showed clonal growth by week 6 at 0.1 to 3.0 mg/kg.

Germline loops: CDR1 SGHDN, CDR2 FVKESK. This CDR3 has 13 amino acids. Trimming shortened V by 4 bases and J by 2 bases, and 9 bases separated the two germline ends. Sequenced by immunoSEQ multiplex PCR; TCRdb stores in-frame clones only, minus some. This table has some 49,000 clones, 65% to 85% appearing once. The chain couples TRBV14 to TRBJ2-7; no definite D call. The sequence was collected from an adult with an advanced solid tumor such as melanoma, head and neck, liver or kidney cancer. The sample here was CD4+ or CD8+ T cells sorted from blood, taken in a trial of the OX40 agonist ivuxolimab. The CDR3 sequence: CASSLRITYEQYF. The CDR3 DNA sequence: TGTGCCAGCAGCCTTCGGATAACCTACGAGCAGTACTTC. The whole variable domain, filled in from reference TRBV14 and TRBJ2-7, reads EAGVTQFPSHSVIEKGQTVTLRCDPISGHDNLYWYRRVMGKEIKFLLHFVKESKQDESGMPNNRFLAERTGGTYSTLKVQPAELEDSGVYFCASSLRITYEQYFGPGTRLTVT.